Listed here are 2 T cell receptor beta chains from one sample, sequenced in a study of vaccination effects on CD4 cells after COVID-19. Sequenced by immunoSEQ multiplex PCR; TCRdb stores in-frame clones only, minus some. The sample yields about 73,000 clones, roughly 73% seen once. For these receptors, no antigen is known. Subsequent to a culture period of 10 to 11 days, CD4+ T cells were isolated. Every participant took two doses of the BNT162b2 or mRNA-1273 vaccine. This sample comprised CD4+ T cells from PBMCs cultured without peptide, obtained after COVID-19 vaccination. The source of these receptors is a human donor who received a COVID-19 vaccine.

The chain has TRBV2 and TRBJ2-5, with 10 bases fitting TRBD1. After removal of 6 bases from V and 5 bases from J, the junction contained 9 bases not matched to a gene. Germline CDR1 SNHLY, CDR2 FYNNEI. This CDR3 has 15 amino acids. The CDR3 is CASSRQGATPETQYF. The CDR3 DNA sequence: TGTGCCAGCAGCCGACAGGGGGCCACCCCGGAGACCCAGTACTTC.

The J gene is TRBJ2-6, the V gene TRBV29-1, with TRBD2 as a possible D gene (6 bases). Germline CDR1 is SQVTM and CDR2 is ANQGSEA. The ends were cut back, 1 base at V and 2 bases at J, with 15 bases in the middle. The CDR3 extends over 17 amino acids. CDR3 coding DNA: TGCAGCGTTGAAGGCGGGGCAGGGTCGCCTGGGGCCAACGTCCTGACTTTC. As protein: CSVEGGAGSPGANVLTF.